Detailed here is one T cell receptor (beta chain). These data originate in a study of blood T cell repertoires in COVID-19. TCRdb's table, derived via immunoSEQ multiplex PCR, lists solely in-frame clones and lacks some. The table has under 250,000 clones, over 60% seen once. The V gene end was trimmed by 7 bases and the J gene end by 0 bases; junction bases not matched to a gene: 2. Germline values: CDR1 MNHEY, CDR2 SVGAGI. The CDR3 spans 15 residues. The sample taken for sequencing was peripheral blood. The chain couples TRBV6-5 to TRBJ2-1; 11 positions agree with TRBD2. The TCR sequence derives from a woman in her seventies with acute or convalescent COVID-19. CDR3 protein: CASILAGGSYNEQFF. The CDR3 bases are TGTGCCAGCATTCTAGCGGGAGGCTCCTACAATGAGCAGTTCTTC.